The present T cell receptor beta chain was sequenced within a study of T cell repertoires in cytomegalovirus infection. Study-wide context: Public TCR beta signatures provided an indication of both CMV infection and a matching HLA type.

In TCRdb, the reads were re-called with MiXCR into one record per CDR3 protein. The sample includes nearly 700,000 distinct CDR3 sequences, approximately 33% of them seen just once. The CDR3 length is 21 residues. The germline V gene has CDR1 ENHRY and CDR2 SYGVKD. Trimming cost V 0 bases and J 0 bases; bases outside gene matches: 13. Remarks on this clonotype: Its antigen is unknown.

General observations from the study: Ex vivo, HLA-C-restricted CMV-specific TCR beta clonotypes prevailed over the rest of the response.

This TCR was recovered from a human donor in good health (CMV status not recorded). Some clones in this sample may be carry-over from other donors' samples. The sample consisted of cultured PBMCs, taken from culture after CMV antigen stimulation. V gene TRBV10-3 combines with J gene TRBJ2-4, with 11 bases aligning to TRBD1. CDR3 sequence: CAISESPPGTGGLLAKNIQYF. The CDR3 DNA follows: TGTGCCATCAGTGAGTCCCCCCCCGGGACAGGGGGACTCTTAGCCAAAAACATTCAGTACTTC.